This T cell receptor beta chain was sequenced in a study of cytomegalovirus exposure and HLA in healthy donors (dated by TCRdb to about 2017). Turning to the overall study: According to an earlier analysis of 587 of the donors, some 170 million T cells yielded some 110 million unique TCR beta sequences and approximately 280 Gb of sequence data. An early release that covered roughly 600 HLA-typed donors contained approximately 300 gigabases of sequencing data and 85 million to 100 million unique TCR sequences. Among the roughly 400 genotyped donors, 81% belonged to the genetic ancestry cluster associated with self-reported Caucasian donors. The aim of the study was to test whether cataloging public T cell receptors could identify signatures of past pathogen exposure. The T cell repertoires of 700 or so subjects were profiled by immunosequencing and related to cytomegalovirus serostatus. Besides the first cohort of roughly 700 subjects, a separate validation cohort made up of over 100 different subjects was used. To predict cytomegalovirus infection status, the study combined high-throughput TCR immunosequencing, statistical association of individual TCRs with disease status, and machine learning. A later analysis re-examined previously published TCR beta repertoires from 610 or so donors and added high-resolution HLA genotyping to investigate patterns of TCR occurrence. The later analysis used no new phenotypic data to find candidate immune exposures, relying instead on TCR beta sequences and their occurrence across donors. To decide whether each TCR beta V gene segment behaved as functional or pseudogenic, an earlier analysis of over 500 of the donors relied on high-throughput TCR beta sequencing. Donor age, sex, ethnicity and CMV serostatus were compiled together with the repertoire data. A later genetic analysis used genome-wide SNP genotypes for about three fifths of the roughly 700 donors, treating that subset as a discovery cohort. Every discovery cohort repertoire had been produced on one sequencing platform. HLA typing covered class I and class II loci at four-digit resolution. The number of typed donors differed by locus: about 620-630 for A, B, C, DRB1 and DQB1; 522 for DQA1; over 600 for DPA1; and around 470 for DPB1. A handful of DR-DQ haplotypes were handled as single units for association and clustering because linkage in the cohort was strong. Across about 380 genotyped donors of the cohort, an average of about 220,000 unique TCR beta nucleotide sequences per donor were sequenced, and roughly 20% of those sequences were non-productive.

Beyond this particular receptor, the publication reports: Cytomegalovirus status was reported to be diagnosed by the classifier with high specificity and sensitivity in both the original and validation cohorts. Only TCR beta chains were sequenced in this cohort, and the absence of alpha or paired-chain data limited detectable features. Most TCR sequences were observed very rarely across donors, whereas some public TCRs were present in many individuals. A further reported finding was that TCR beta sequences accurately predicted the HLA-A and HLA-B alleles for most subjects in the first cohort. Strong co-occurrence of HLA alleles, especially DR and DQ, made assigning TCR associations to individual alleles difficult. In a later analysis, HLA-associated TCR beta chains were found to be more clonally expanded and to have lower generation probabilities than equally common non-associated chains. Some IMGT-functional V segments, including TRBV6-2 and TRBV6-3, could not be distinguished by the 87-base-pair reads and were therefore excluded. Linkage disequilibrium might explain the correlated functional status among segregating V segments, but an unknown experimental factor could not be excluded. CMV serostatus was the only immune exposure information available for the cohort. Sequencing depth was assumed to be roughly uniform across donors in the presence/absence analyses, though that assumption may not hold. An earlier analysis of approximately 590 of the donors showed that most TCR beta V segments appeared in productive rearrangements either about 87% or about 30% of the time, which broadly matched IMGT annotations. In a later analysis, TCR association rates were found to vary across HLA loci, with the most associated TCRs seen for DRB1 alleles and the fewest for HLA-C alleles. Compared with the 666-donor mean, donors in an Asian-associated ancestry cluster had fewer N-insertions in productive TCRs, according to a later genetic analysis. In the study, approximately 150 TCR beta chains were listed as associated with cytomegalovirus. Several of the top co-occurrence clusters appeared to be linked to parvovirus B19, influenza, CMV and Epstein-Barr virus, according to a later analysis. Three of the identified cytomegalovirus-associated TCR beta chains were confirmed in vitro to be specific for cytomegalovirus antigens. It was suggested by the authors that the approach could potentially be generalized to other disease states and immunological phenotypes. In a later analysis, 16,951 TCR beta sequences were associated with specific HLA alleles at a false discovery rate of 0.05. HLA typing was unavailable for some donors at each locus, so association tests used only the typed subset. Most CMV-associated TCR beta chains appeared to be HLA-restricted in a later analysis, and the HLA associations seemed to be driven largely by CMV exposure. V-gene and J-gene trimming of TCR beta chains was associated with a missense DCLRE1C variant in a later genetic analysis, and the association was replicated in an independent cohort. The sequencing pipeline was judged likely to have produced a cluster of highly shared sequence variants as a technical artifact. The earlier analysis of almost 600 of the donors excluded 15 to 20 rarely observed V segments, including chromosome 9 orphons, because counts were too low.

The cohort consisted of approximately 690 healthy bone marrow donors. All cohort members were sampled while nominally healthy, although unrecorded immune exposures were likely present. The donor tested CMV seropositive, placing the donor among the approximately 310 seropositive members of the cohort. Each donor provided a peripheral blood sample, and peripheral blood mononuclear cells were used for TCR beta sequencing. The Qiagen DNeasy Blood Extraction Kit was used to extract genomic DNA from the blood cell samples. Only a few counts were recorded for this clone. Its antigen target is currently unknown. No clone much larger than this one lies a single base away; base qualities are absent. Via the germline V gene, CDR1 is LGHNA and CDR2 YSLEER. Trimmed from V: 1 base; trimmed from J: 11 bases; junction bases lacking a gene match: 8. The CDR3 runs 15 residues from the cysteine to the phenylalanine. Only the CDR3 portion is preserved as DNA: 45 bases, with reading frame beginning at the first base.

Receptor libraries were prepared by the immunoSEQ multiplex PCR assay. A mixture of 60 forward primers for TCR Vbeta segments and 13 reverse primers for TCR Jbeta segments was used in the multiplex PCR. Amplification of the CDR3 region of rearranged TCR beta genes was performed with a multiplex PCR assay on genomic DNA. On the Illumina HiSeq System, the amplified TCR beta libraries were sequenced as 87-base-pair reads. As for the authors' bioinformatics: In a later analysis, tens of millions of unique TCR beta chains were counted across the 666 repertoires, and some 10 million of these chains were shared by at least two donors. A nearest-neighbor algorithm error-corrected the raw reads and collapsed the reads into unique sequences, merging closely related sequences to remove PCR and sequencing errors. To assign V, D and J gene segments, CDR3 sequences were aligned to IMGT reference sequences. For a sequence to be retained, at least a six-nucleotide match to both a V gene segment and a J gene segment was required. A rearrangement counted as productive if the CDR3 had no stop codons and remained in frame with V and J, and every other rearrangement counted as non-productive. CDR3 was defined according to IMGT convention as the region running from the second conserved V-encoded cysteine to the conserved J-encoded phenylalanine. The earlier analysis of about 620 of the donors excluded sequences that lacked an unambiguous match to a single V gene segment. In an earlier analysis of more than 500 of the donors, a V segment was called functional when productive rearrangements were above 56.7%, and segregating when the standard deviation between donors exceeded 5%. A statistical classification framework was developed to diagnose cytomegalovirus status using the catalog of TCR beta chain sequences. V and J gene assignment, in a later analysis, came from comparing TCR nucleotide sequences with IMGT/GENE-DB human TR gene sequences. A later analysis assigned CDR3 sequences and most-parsimonious VDJ recombination scenarios with the TCRdist pipeline. A later analysis defined each TCR beta chain by its CDR3 amino acid sequence plus V-gene family, and excluded reads lacking a unique V-gene family. As a way to deal with suspected cross-contamination and a sequencing artifact, a later analysis dropped 450 to 600 nucleotide sequences that were highly shared and had low generation probability. For each public chain, a later analysis derived a clonal expansion index from normalized ranks of inferred template counts within each repertoire. In a later analysis, generation probabilities were computed with a VDJ recombination model fitted to out-of-frame rearrangements, and the resulting probabilities were checked against IGoR. In a later analysis, hypergeometric tests were used to score TCR-TCR, TCR-HLA and TCR-CMV co-occurrence, with a repertoire-size bias correction applied to TCR pairs. In a later analysis, false discovery rates were estimated by permuting HLA or CMV assignments 20 times. In a later analysis, co-occurring TCRs were grouped with DBSCAN, and TCRdist sequence similarity was added when clustering was performed within HLA-allele-positive subsets. Repertoires with fewer than 30,000 or more than 120,000 public chains, plus five repertoires with anomalous nucleotide sharing, were excluded from co-occurrence clustering. Here the immuneACCESS table is served through TCRdb, limited to in-frame sequences with V and J called. Missing clones are a known gap in these copies; in checked studies unresolved V genes cover under half, and the rest lacks a known reason. The DNA was the basis for D and trimming; V, J and clone size are from that table. Here the sample has around 99,000 clones; around four fifths occur a single time. The biggest ten clones account for roughly 8% of the sample.

The source is a woman aged 45 to 65 in good health and CMV-seropositive. Sequencing was done on a sample of PBMCs. Recombination linked TRBV4-3 to TRBJ2-6; 7 bases in the middle match TRBD2. The CDR3 reads as follows: CASSQGLAGDHVLTF. The bases are TGCGCCAGCAGCCAAGGTTTGGCGGGAGATCACGTCCTGACTTTC.